The 4 T cell receptor beta chains in this list originate from one sample, sequenced in a study of neurological immune-mediated disorders. A single record per CDR3 protein comes from TCRdb applying MiXCR to the 5' RACE reads. The table has just over 30,000 distinct CDR3 sequences, under 5% seen once. The sample consisted of CD4+ T cells from blood. The receptors derive from a woman aged 40 to 49 in good health.

This clonotype was seen at least ten times. The CDR3 sequence is CASSLGLYTAIQETQYF. The CDR3 DNA reads TGCGCCAGCAGCTTGGGACTATATACAGCAATCCAAGAGACCCAGTACTTC. The gene calls are TRBV5-1 and TRBJ2-5; a possible D gene is TRBD2 (5 bases). The CDR3 runs to 17 residues. Germline CDR1 and CDR2: SGHRS and YFSETQ. V gave up 0 bases and J gave up 1 base, with 16 bases separating them.

This clonotype was found many times. V usage is TRBV6-2 or TRBV6-3 and J usage is TRBJ2-7; no clear D gene. CDR1 is MNHEY, CDR2 SVGEGT, per germline. Trimming stripped 8 bases from V and 0 bases from J, with 11 bases between. CDR3 length equals 13 residues. This CDR3 is CASVGSHSYEQYF. The DNA of the CDR3 is TGTGCCAGCGTCGGATCGCACTCCTACGAGCAGTACTTC.

The table lists this clonotype with many counts. This chain connects TRBV5-6 to TRBJ1-5, with D perhaps TRBD1 (6 bases). This CDR3 has 17 amino acids. Germline V gives CDR1 SGHDT, CDR2 YYEEEE. V lost 3 bases and J lost 2, with 18 bases in between. CDR3 residues: CASSSRNTGSGNQPQHF. As DNA, the CDR3 is TGTGCCAGCAGCTCCCGGAATACAGGGTCCGGCAATCAGCCCCAGCATTTT.

The table lists this clonotype with many counts. This chain uses TRBV6-1 with TRBJ1-1; no clear D gene. V was cut by 3 bases and J by 3 bases, with 2 bases left in between. CDR1 and CDR2 from the germline V gene are MNHNS and SASEGT. The CDR3 is 11 amino acids. CDR3 protein: CASSDYTEAFF. The DNA for the CDR3 is TGTGCCAGCAGTGATTACACTGAAGCTTTCTTT.